This entry lists 22 T cell receptor beta chains sequenced from one sample in a study of blood T cells in healthy people across ages (dated by TCRdb to the mid-2010s). Library preparation employed 5' RACE. Reads for this sample came from an Illumina HiSeq 2500. A second PCR of 7 to 11 cycles was run with a J-beta primer mix and a sample-barcoded 5' primer. Using fastp trimming at Q25 and MiXCR clonotype assembly, TCRdb reanalyzed the public sequencing data and kept in-frame beta chains. Under each unique CDR3 protein, matching rows form one entry showing the most common genes and DNA. Counted in this sample were hundreds of thousands of distinct CDR3 sequences; under 65% of them appeared once. Of the sample, 30% to 40% is held by the ten largest clones. Input material: blood. The receptors here all came from a man between 60 and 75 years old in good health.

As for this clonotype: A single base separates this from a much larger clone, so it may be a read error. The V call is TRBV21-1, the J call TRBJ2-7; the D segment call TRBD2 is taken from the table without a DNA check. TRBV21-1 is noted as a pseudogene. The CDR3 covers 20 residues. The CDR3 DNA is TGTACCAGCAGCAAAGCCCCCGACCAAAGCCCTACCCGGGGACCGTACGAGCAGTACTTC. This codes for CTSSKAPDQSPTRGPYEQYF.

The rearrangement uses TRBV27 and TRBJ1-6, with D maybe TRBD1 (5 bases). Trimming removed 9 bases from V and 0 bases from J, with 12 bases in between. CDR1 and CDR2 (germline): MNHEY, SMNVEV (reference sequence). This CDR3 region has 15 residues. CDR3 DNA sequence: TGTGCCAGTCGGGGCTCGATCTCCTATAATTCACCCCTCCACTTT. It translates to CASRGSISYNSPLHF.

This clonotype was seen a single time. The J gene is TRBJ2-2, the V gene TRBV27; the D call may be TRBD1 or TRBD2 (5 bases each). The CDR3 loop spans 14 amino acids. Per germline, CDR1 MNHEY and CDR2 SMNVEV (reference sequence). V dropped 4 bases and J dropped 3 bases, with 9 bases sitting between them. CDR3 residues: CASSSGPDTGELFF. CDR3 coding DNA: TGTGCCAGCAGTTCGGGACCGGACACCGGGGAGCTGTTTTTT.

The gene calls are TRBV20-1 and TRBJ2-5; TRBD2 is a possible D gene (6 bases). The V end lost 6 bases, the J end lost 1 base, and 15 bases lay between the germline ends. This CDR3 is 14 amino acids long. From germline, CDR1 is DFQATT and CDR2 SNEGSKA (reference sequence). CDR3 sequence reads: CSASPGVVQETQYF. The CDR3 DNA reads TGCAGTGCCTCGCCGGGGGTGGTCCAAGAGACCCAGTACTTC.

In nucleotides, the CDR3 is TGTGCCAGCAGCGCTCAGGGGGCGCGCGGCTACGAGCAGTACTTC. Its protein product is CASSAQGARGYEQYF. The rearrangement joins TRBV7-6 to TRBJ2-5; 8 bases are a match to TRBD1. The tail of the sequence fits TRBJ2-7 better, so the J call may be wrong. The CDR3 covers 15 residues. Germline CDR1 SGHVS, CDR2 FNYEAQ.

This clonotype was observed a handful of times. The rearrangement uses TRBV6-6 and TRBJ2-1; D might be TRBD1 (5 bases). Germline V gene data show CDR1 as MNHNY and CDR2 as SVGAGI (reference sequence). The ends were cut back, 7 bases at V and 1 base at J, with 8 bases in the middle. The CDR3 covers 13 residues. The CDR3 DNA sequence: TGTGCCAGCACCAAGGGGTCCTACAATGAGCAGTTCTTC. Encoded protein: CASTKGSYNEQFF.

This clonotype turned up a few times. V usage is TRBV21-1 and J usage is TRBJ1-4; the table's TRBD1 call for D was not verified on the DNA. TRBV21-1 corresponds to a pseudogene. CDR3 length equals 13 residues. The CDR3 here is CATPRATNEKLFF. CDR3 DNA sequence: TGTGCCACTCCCCGGGCAACTAATGAAAAACTGTTTTTT.

The rearrangement links TRBV12-3 or TRBV12-4 to TRBJ1-2; tentative D call: TRBD1 (5 bases). The CDR3 has 12 amino acids. With 1 base removed from V and 10 bases from J, the gap between germline ends came to 10 bases. The DNA of the CDR3 is TGTGCCAGCAGTTTAGTAGGGACTGACTACACCTTC. It is translated as CASSLVGTDYTF.

This clonotype was counted only a few times. Here the CDR3 reads CASSLSDGAYEQYF. CDR3 coding DNA: TGTGCCAGCAGCTTATCGGACGGAGCCTACGAGCAGTACTTC. The chain recombines TRBV7-2 with TRBJ2-7; D ambiguous. The V and J ends lost 2 bases and 2 bases respectively, with 10 bases between them. The germline gives CDR1 SGHTA, CDR2 FQGNSA. The CDR3 is made up of 14 amino acids.

This clonotype occurred many times. The chain joins TRBV3-1 to TRBJ2-5; D gene ambiguous. V dropped 0 bases and J dropped 5 bases, with 10 bases sitting between them. Germline lookup yields CDR1 LGHDT and CDR2 YNNKEL (reference sequence). The CDR3 has 14 amino acids. The CDR3: CASSQDARAETQYF. The CDR3, as DNA: TGTGCCAGCAGCCAAGATGCAAGGGCGGAGACCCAGTACTTC.

This clonotype was counted a few times. This rearrangement joins TRBV29-1 to TRBJ1-2; D is unresolved. The CDR3 has 12 residues. CDR1 SQVTM and CDR2 ANQGSEA come from the germline V gene. V dropped 3 bases and J dropped 4 bases, with 9 bases sitting between them. The CDR3 sequence is CSVDSSVYGYTF. The CDR3 nucleotides are TGCAGCGTTGACAGTTCAGTCTATGGCTACACCTTC.

A few counts support this clonotype. The chain combines TRBV3-1 with TRBJ2-6; D not resolved. Germline V CDR1 and CDR2: LGHDT, YNNKEL (reference sequence). V shed 0 bases and J shed 0 bases, with 3 bases lying between them. The CDR3 runs 15 residues. The CDR3 coding sequence is TGTGCCAGCAGCCAAGATTACTCTGGGGCCAACGTCCTGACTTTC. Protein product: CASSQDYSGANVLTF.

The chain combines TRBV20-1 with TRBJ2-7, with a tentative D call TRBD1 (5 bases). Germline CDR1 is DFQATT and CDR2 is SNEGSKA (reference sequence). CDR3 length equals 11 residues. The ends were cut back, 5 bases at V and 2 bases at J, with 7 bases in the middle. For the CDR3, the DNA is TGCAGTGCTCAGGGAACCTACGAGCAGTACTTC. Its translation: CSAQGTYEQYF.

The V gene is TRBV19, the J gene TRBJ2-1, with D possibly called TRBD1 or TRBD2 (5 bases each). Germline CDR1 LNHDA, CDR2 SQIVND (reference sequence). CDR3 length: 14 amino acids. V was pared by 4 bases and J by 8 bases, with 15 bases between. CDR3 nucleotides: TGTGCCAGTAGTACGGGGCAAGGCCGGGATGAGCAGTTCTTC. It codes for CASSTGQGRDEQFF.

The chain recombines TRBV5-1 with TRBJ2-1; D tentatively reads TRBD1 or TRBD2 (5 bases each). Per the germline V gene, CDR1 is SGHRS and CDR2 is YFSETQ. There are 14 residues in the CDR3. The V and J ends lost 2 bases and 9 bases respectively, with 15 bases between them. The DNA for the CDR3 is TGCGCCAGCAGCTTCGGGACCCACCAGAGTGAGCAGTTCTTC. Protein: CASSFGTHQSEQFF.

This clonotype has just a few counts. The CDR3 DNA reads TGTGCCAGCAGCCAAGGGACAGTACCCTACGAGCAGTACTTC. Translated, it gives CASSQGTVPYEQYF. The V gene is TRBV14, the J gene TRBJ2-7; D possibly corresponds to TRBD1 (6 bases). Germline CDR1 is SGHDN and CDR2 is FVKESK. V was shortened by 1 base and J by 2 bases, with 9 bases between the two germline ends. The CDR3 runs 14 residues.

J is TRBJ2-7 and V is TRBV18, with 8 bases matching TRBD1. J was trimmed by 0 bases and V by 4 bases; bases with no gene match: 5. Per the germline V gene, CDR1 is KGHSH and CDR2 is LQKENI. The CDR3 length is 15 residues. CDR3 residues: CASSQAGTGSYEQYF. Written as DNA, the CDR3 is TGTGCCAGCTCACAGGCCGGGACAGGCTCCTACGAGCAGTACTTC.

J is TRBJ1-5 and V is TRBV20-1, with D possibly TRBD1 on 6 matching bases. The V gene lost 7 bases and the J gene lost 0 bases, with 13 bases spanning the gap. Per the germline V gene, CDR1 is DFQATT and CDR2 is SNEGSKA (reference sequence). CDR3 length: 14 residues. The CDR3 spells CSVSQGLSNQPQHF. CDR3 bases: TGCAGTGTCTCACAGGGTCTTAGCAATCAGCCCCAGCATTTT.

J is TRBJ1-4 and V is TRBV10-3; D unresolved. Trimming cost V 6 bases and J 8 bases, with 13 bases left between them. CDR1 and CDR2 from the germline V gene are ENHRY and SYGVKD. This CDR3 comprises 13 residues. DNA of the CDR3: TGTGCCATCAGCGGTCAGTCCGGGGAAAAACTGTTTTTT. As protein: CAISGQSGEKLFF.

J is TRBJ2-6 and V is TRBV13; D is uncertain. There are 14 residues in the CDR3. V lost 5 bases to trimming and J lost 0 bases, with 5 bases between them. CDR1 and CDR2 from the germline V gene are PRHDT and FYEKMQ (reference sequence). CDR3 DNA sequence: TGTGCCAGCAGCCGTTTCTCTGGGGCCAACGTCCTGACTTTC. Amino acids: CASSRFSGANVLTF.

This chain links TRBV7-2 with TRBJ2-5; TRBD1 agrees at 8 bases. The V gene's germline CDR1 is SGHTA and CDR2 FQGNSA. With V trimmed by 3 bases and J by 4 bases, 7 bases remained unmatched. This CDR3 region has 15 residues. As DNA, the CDR3 is TGTGCCAGCAGCTTCCAGGGGGCTGGGGGAGAGACCCAGTACTTC. As protein: CASSFQGAGGETQYF.

CDR3 loop: CASSQGGLGTGELFF. CDR3 nucleotides: TGTGCCAGCAGCCAAGGGGGTCTTGGCACCGGGGAGCTGTTTTTT. This chain joins TRBV3-1 and TRBJ2-2; D is unresolved. The length of the CDR3 is 15 residues. Germline CDR1 LGHDT, CDR2 YNNKEL (reference sequence). V lost 1 base, J lost 4 bases, and 10 bases lay in between.